This T cell receptor beta chain is from a study of shared clonotypes between healthy human individuals. Method: immunoSEQ multiplex PCR; TCRdb's copy keeps in-frame clones and lacks some. The sample yields fewer than 1.8 million clones, approximately 98.5% seen once. Between the trimmed V and J ends, which lost 6 bases and 7 bases, there was a span of 6 bases. The length of the CDR3 is 11 residues. The germline V gene has CDR1 LNHNV and CDR2 YYDKDF (reference sequence). Sequencing was done on a sample of naive CD4+ T cells sorted from blood. Indicated subset: CD45RA+ positively selected. This receptor was obtained from a man aged 25 to 40 in good health. The rearrangement uses TRBV15 and TRBJ2-2; D remains unclear. The CDR3 sequence: CATSIGGELFF. Here the CDR3 DNA reads TGTGCCACCAGTATCGGCGGGGAGCTGTTTTTT.